This T cell receptor (beta chain) was documented in a study of blood T cell repertoires in COVID-19 (dated by TCRdb to about 2020). Broadly, across the study: The collaborator samples originated in the United States, Italy and Spain and spanned the acute and convalescent phases of COVID-19. The prospective study material was composed of cDNA or gDNA derived from T cells, B-cell-depleted T cells, or PBMCs. Subjects who had been exposed to COVID-19, were actively infected with it, or had recovered from it provided the deeply sampled blood TCRbeta repertoires that made up the dataset. The repertoires were released in a freely available public database meant as a resource for research on the immune response to SARS-CoV-2. Samples came from the ongoing ImmuneRACE study (first 160 participants) plus 1,254 subjects from 6 global collaborators. The sample metadata nearly always contained a de-identified subject ID, COVID-19 status, age in years and sex. Where available, HLA class I and class II types were obtained from metadata supplied by the sample provider rather than from assay-based typing.

Points on this clone: This clone's antigen is unknown. No qualities accompany the bases; no much larger clone lies one base away.

Its CDR3 holds 15 amino acids, cysteine through phenylalanine. The entry retains the CDR3 DNA only, 45 bases that are in frame from base 1. Reading the germline V gene gives CDR1 SGHRS and CDR2 YFSETQ. The junction shows trimming of 5 bases on V and 8 bases on J, and the gene matches do not reach 6 bases of it. Collaborating institutions collected whole blood in K2EDTA tubes following their own protocols. For TCRbeta analysis, collaborators shipped samples as frozen whole blood, isolated PBMCs, or DNA extracted from either of those sample types. Study-level results and caveats: How much clinical and demographic metadata was included differed by source and by participant, and the metadata was provided uncurated.

The immunoSEQ Assay, a bias-controlled multiplex PCR, was used to amplify TCRbeta CDR3 regions from genomic DNA. In the paper's pipeline: The number of nucleated cells in each sample was estimated from the amplification of reference gene primers within the assay. To quantify the absolute abundance of each unique TCRbeta CDR3 rearrangement, sequence reads were collapsed and filtered. For each sample, productive Simpson clonality was calculated as the square root of Simpson's diversity index over productive rearrangements. TCRdb retrieved this table from immuneACCESS and kept in-frame rearrangements only. Not all clones are present; in checked studies, unresolved V genes account for under half, and no reason is known for the remainder. D and trimming were read from the DNA, whereas the V and J calls and clone size are those reported in that table. This sample gives about 400,000 clones in total; about 89% of them show up just once. The ten largest make up about 1.2% of the sample.

The sequenced material came from peripheral blood. The receptor chain draws on TRBV5-1 and TRBJ2-1, with 14 junctional bases fitting TRBD2. This receptor was obtained from a middle-aged man with acute or convalescent COVID-19. In nucleotide form, the sequence is TGCGCCAGCAGTTCGGGACTAGCGGGAGAGGATGAGCAGTTCTTC. This sequence encodes CASSSGLAGEDEQFF. Where the CDR3 stops, the reference TRBV5-1 and TRBJ2-1 genes take over; the full variable domain is KAGVTQTPRYLIKTRGQQVTLSCSPISGHRSVSWYQQTPGQGLQFLFEYFSETQRNKGNFPGRFSGRQFSNSRSEMNVSTLELGDSALYLCASSSGLAGEDEQFFGPGTRLTVL.